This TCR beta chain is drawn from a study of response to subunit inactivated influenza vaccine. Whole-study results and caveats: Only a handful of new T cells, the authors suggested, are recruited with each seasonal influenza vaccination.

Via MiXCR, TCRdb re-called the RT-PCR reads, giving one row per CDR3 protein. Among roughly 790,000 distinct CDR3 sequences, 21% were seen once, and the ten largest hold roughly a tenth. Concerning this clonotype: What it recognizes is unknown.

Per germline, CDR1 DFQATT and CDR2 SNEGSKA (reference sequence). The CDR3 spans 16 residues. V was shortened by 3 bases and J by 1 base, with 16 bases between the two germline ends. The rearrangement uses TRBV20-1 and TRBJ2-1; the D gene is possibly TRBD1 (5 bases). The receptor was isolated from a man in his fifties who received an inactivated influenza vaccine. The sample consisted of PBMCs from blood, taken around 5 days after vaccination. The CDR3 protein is CSARTMQGRSYNEQFF. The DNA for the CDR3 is TGCAGTGCTAGGACAATGCAGGGCAGGTCCTACAATGAGCAGTTCTTC.